These T cell receptor beta chains were read from a single sample in a study of regulatory T cells in long-lasting Graves disease. TCRdb re-analysed the multiplex PCR reads in MiXCR, keeping a single row per CDR3 protein. In the table there are about 470,000 distinct CDR3 sequences, 20% to 25% of which are singletons. The sample here was peripheral blood mononuclear cells (PBMCs), taken when the disease was refractory, from a patient treated with antithyroid drugs. The receptor set was obtained from a female donor with Graves disease. Each CDR3 is given with its conserved first and last residue. D genes are given only for firm matches. Clone size is stated in some rows and not others, as once, few, many or a class when expanded.

D: -; size: many; V: TRBV12-3/TRBV12-4; J: TRBJ2-7; DNA: TGTGCCAGCAGTGCCGGGACTGAGAGCTCCTACGAGCAGTACTTC; CDR3: CASSAGTESSYEQYF
D: -; size: -; V: TRBV9; J: TRBJ1-1; DNA: TGTGCCAGCAGCGTAGACCCAGACAAGAACACTGAAGCTTTCTTT; CDR3: CASSVDPDKNTEAFF
D: TRBD1; size: many; V: TRBV6-1; J: TRBJ1-1; DNA: TGTGCCAGCAGGGAACCAGGGGGGAGAAACACTGAAGCTTTCTTT; CDR3: CASREPGGRNTEAFF
D: TRBD2; size: few; V: TRBV4-1; J: TRBJ2-5; DNA: TGCGCCAGCAGCCAAGGGCGGGGGGGCCGTGAGACCCAGTACTTC; CDR3: CASSQGRGGRETQYF
D: TRBD2; size: few; V: TRBV12-3/TRBV12-4; J: TRBJ2-3; DNA: TGTGCCAGCGCCCTAGGCGGGGGGGCCGCAGATACGCAGTATTTT; CDR3: CASALGGGAADTQYF
D: TRBD1; size: few; V: TRBV30; J: TRBJ1-1; DNA: TGTGCCTGGAGTGACGAGGGGGCCTTTACTGAAGCTTTCTTT; CDR3: CAWSDEGAFTEAFF
D: -; size: few; V: TRBV5-1; J: TRBJ1-5; DNA: TGCGCCAGCAGCTTTGGCTGGGGCGAGGGTCAGCCCCAGCATTTT; CDR3: CASSFGWGEGQPQHF
D: -; size: -; V: TRBV5-1; J: TRBJ1-4; DNA: TGCGCCAGCGGGCCCGGGACCCCGGGGGGAGAAAAACTGTTTTTT; CDR3: CASGPGTPGGEKLFF
D: -; size: -; V: TRBV4-1; J: TRBJ1-1; DNA: TGCGCCAGCAGCCAAGACCTGCAGCCCGAAGCTTTCTTT; CDR3: CASSQDLQPEAFF
D: -; size: -; V: TRBV7-6; J: TRBJ2-7; DNA: TGTGCCAGCAGCCGTCAGGGGACCCACAACGAGCAGTACTTC; CDR3: CASSRQGTHNEQYF